This TCR beta chain was sequenced in a study of CD8+CD57+ T cells in acquired aplastic anemia. Study details: Isolated CD4+ and CD8+ cells, once sorted, yielded DNA averaging approximately 3 ug.

All sequencing subjects had displayed CD8+CD57+ cell expansion on flow cytometry. Patients were untreated when blood was sampled. Findings and caveats of the study: With respect to CD8+ Simpson's diversity, patients and controls did not differ significantly.

V shed 2 bases and J shed 7 bases, with 12 bases lying between them. CDR1 and CDR2 (germline): SGHDN, FVKESK. CDR3 length equals 13 residues. CDR3 and TCR beta VDJ profiling relied on genomic DNA as the template. TCRdb reprocessed the reads with MiXCR, giving one entry per CDR3 protein. The table has about 58,000 distinct CDR3 sequences, 55% to 70% seen once. This clonotype was counted many times. Antigen unknown. This clonotype was sampled from a human donor with aplastic anemia. The rearrangement uses TRBV14 and TRBJ2-7; D not certain. What was sequenced was sorted CD4+, CD8+, or CD8+CD57+ T cells (not recorded which) from PBMCs. The CDR3 DNA reads as TGTGCCAGCAGCCAAAAACTGGTGGGGGAGCAGTACGTC. Translation: CASSQKLVGEQYV.